This note documents a single TCR beta chain sequence. Antigen unknown. V was clipped by 1 base and J by 8 bases; unmatched bases: 2. The CDR3 length is 15 residues. Germline CDR1 reads MDHEN; CDR2 reads SYDVKM. This sample is drawn from a study of T cell responses to AZD1222 COVID-19 vaccine. Whole-study results and caveats: Per reports, nearly half of all spike-specific TCRs target regions that are unmutated in variants.

Some clones are missing from TCRdb's copy, which holds only in-frame ones; the method was immunoSEQ multiplex PCR. The table includes approximately 110,000 clones, approximately 92% detected once. The clonotype comes from an adult who received the AZD1222 COVID-19 vaccine. The genes are TRBV28 and TRBJ2-1; TRBD2 matches 13 bases. The sequencing used peripheral blood, collected 28 days after the second AZD1222 dose. The CDR3 coding sequence is TGTGCCAGCAGTTTATCCGGGACTAGCGGGGATGAGCAGTTCTTC. Translation gives CASSLSGTSGDEQFF.